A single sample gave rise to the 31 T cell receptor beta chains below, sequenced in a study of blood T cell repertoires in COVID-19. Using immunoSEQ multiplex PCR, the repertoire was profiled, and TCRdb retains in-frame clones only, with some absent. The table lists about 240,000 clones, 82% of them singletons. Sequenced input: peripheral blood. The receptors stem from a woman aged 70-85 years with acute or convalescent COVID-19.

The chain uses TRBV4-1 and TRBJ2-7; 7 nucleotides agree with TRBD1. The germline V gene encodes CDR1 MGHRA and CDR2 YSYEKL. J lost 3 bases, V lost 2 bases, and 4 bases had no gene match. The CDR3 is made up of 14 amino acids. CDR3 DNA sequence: TGCGCCAGCAGCCAAAAACAGGGGAACTACGAGCAGTACTTC. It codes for CASSQKQGNYEQYF.

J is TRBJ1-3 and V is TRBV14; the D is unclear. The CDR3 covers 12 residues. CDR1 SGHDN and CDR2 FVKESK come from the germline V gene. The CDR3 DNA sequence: TGTACCGCGGAGAACTCTGGAAACACCATATATTTT. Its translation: CTAENSGNTIYF.

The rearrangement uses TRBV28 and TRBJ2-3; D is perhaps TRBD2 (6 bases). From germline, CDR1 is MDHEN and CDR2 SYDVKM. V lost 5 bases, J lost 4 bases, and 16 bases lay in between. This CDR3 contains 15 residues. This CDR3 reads CASSHEGGGADTQYF. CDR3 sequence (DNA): TGTGCCAGCAGTCACGAGGGAGGAGGAGCAGATACGCAGTATTTT. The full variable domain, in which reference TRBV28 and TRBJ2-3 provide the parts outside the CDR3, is DVKVTQSSRYLVKRTGEKVFLECVQDMDHENMFWYRQDPGLGLRLIYFSYDVKMKEKGDIPEGYSVSREKKERFSLILESASTNQTSMYLCASSHEGGGADTQYFGPGTRLTVL.

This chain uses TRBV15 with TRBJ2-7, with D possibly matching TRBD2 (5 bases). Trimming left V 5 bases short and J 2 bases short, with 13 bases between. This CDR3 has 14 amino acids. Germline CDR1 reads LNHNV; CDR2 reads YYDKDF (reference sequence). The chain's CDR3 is CATSPDLKAYEQYF. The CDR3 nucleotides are TGTGCCACCAGCCCGGACTTGAAGGCCTACGAGCAGTACTTC.

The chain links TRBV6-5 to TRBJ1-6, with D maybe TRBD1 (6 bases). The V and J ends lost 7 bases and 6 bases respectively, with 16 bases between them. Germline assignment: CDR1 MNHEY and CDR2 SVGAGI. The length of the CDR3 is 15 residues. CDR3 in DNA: TGTGCCAGCACCCCAGGGGCAGGGTTTAATTCACCCCTCCACTTT. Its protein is CASTPGAGFNSPLHF.

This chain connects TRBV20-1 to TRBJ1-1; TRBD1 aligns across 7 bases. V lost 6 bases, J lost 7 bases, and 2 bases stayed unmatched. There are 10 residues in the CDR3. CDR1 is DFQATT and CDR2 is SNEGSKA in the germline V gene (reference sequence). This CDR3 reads CSARTGEAFF. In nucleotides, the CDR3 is TGCAGTGCAAGGACAGGTGAAGCTTTCTTT.

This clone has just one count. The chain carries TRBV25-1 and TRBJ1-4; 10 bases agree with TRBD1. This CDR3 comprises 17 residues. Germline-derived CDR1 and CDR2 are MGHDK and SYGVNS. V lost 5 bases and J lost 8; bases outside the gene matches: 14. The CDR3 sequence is CASSPERGTGVREKLFF. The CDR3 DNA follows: TGTGCCAGCAGTCCCGAAAGGGGGACAGGGGTGCGAGAAAAACTGTTTTTT.

The CDR3 reads CASSLENRALGNEQFF. CDR3 DNA sequence: TGTGCCAGCAGTTTAGAAAACAGGGCTTTGGGGAATGAGCAGTTCTTC. The chain combines TRBV5-4 with TRBJ2-1; maybe TRBD1 (6 bases). The V end was cut by 5 bases, the J end by 7 bases, with 22 bases between. This CDR3 region has 16 residues. Germline V CDR1 and CDR2: SGHNT, YYREEE (reference sequence).

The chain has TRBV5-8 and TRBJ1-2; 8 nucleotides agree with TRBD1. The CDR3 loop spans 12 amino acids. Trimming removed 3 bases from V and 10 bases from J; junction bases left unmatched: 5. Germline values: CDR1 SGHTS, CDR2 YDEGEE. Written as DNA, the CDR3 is TGTGCCAGCAGCTCGGACAGGGTGTCCTACACCTTC. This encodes CASSSDRVSYTF.

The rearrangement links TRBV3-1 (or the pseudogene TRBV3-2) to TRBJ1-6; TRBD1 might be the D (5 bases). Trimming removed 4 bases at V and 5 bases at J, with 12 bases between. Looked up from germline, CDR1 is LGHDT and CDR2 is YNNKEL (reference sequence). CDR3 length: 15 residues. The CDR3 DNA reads TGTGCCAGCAGCCCAGCCGGACACAATAATTCACCCCTCCACTTT. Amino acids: CASSPAGHNNSPLHF.

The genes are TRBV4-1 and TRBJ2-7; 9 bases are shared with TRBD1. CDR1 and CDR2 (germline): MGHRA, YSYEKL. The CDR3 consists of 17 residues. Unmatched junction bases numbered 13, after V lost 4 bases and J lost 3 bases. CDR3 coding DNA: TGCGCCAGCAGCCCGAGTTCCGGGACAGGGAATTTCTACGAGCAGTACTTC. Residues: CASSPSSGTGNFYEQYF.

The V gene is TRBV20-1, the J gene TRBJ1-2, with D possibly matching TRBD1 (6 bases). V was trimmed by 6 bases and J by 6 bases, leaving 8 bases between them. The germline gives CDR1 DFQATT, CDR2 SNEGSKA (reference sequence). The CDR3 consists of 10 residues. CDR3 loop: CSAHRDGYTF. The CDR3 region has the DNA TGCAGTGCGCACAGGGATGGCTACACCTTC.

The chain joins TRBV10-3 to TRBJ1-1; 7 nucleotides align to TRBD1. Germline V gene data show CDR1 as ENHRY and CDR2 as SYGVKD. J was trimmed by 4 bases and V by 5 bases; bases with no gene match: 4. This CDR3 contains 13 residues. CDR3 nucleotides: TGTGCCATCAGTCGGGACAGAGGCACTGAAGCTTTCTTT. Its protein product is CAISRDRGTEAFF.

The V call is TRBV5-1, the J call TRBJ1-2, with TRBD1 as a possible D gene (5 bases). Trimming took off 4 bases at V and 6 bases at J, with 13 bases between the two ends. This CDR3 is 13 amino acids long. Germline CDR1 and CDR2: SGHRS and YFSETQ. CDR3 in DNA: TGCGCCAGCAGCCCCGGATCGGGGGATGGCTACACCTTC. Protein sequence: CASSPGSGDGYTF.

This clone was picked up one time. Here the CDR3 reads CASSGVAGGQETQYF. CDR3 nucleotides: TGTGCCAGCAGCGGAGTAGCGGGGGGGCAAGAGACCCAGTACTTC. J is TRBJ2-5 and V is TRBV14; 11 bases match TRBD2. The CDR3 is 15 residues long. V lost 5 bases to trimming and J lost 2 bases; unmatched junction nucleotides: 4. The germline V gene has CDR1 SGHDN and CDR2 FVKESK.

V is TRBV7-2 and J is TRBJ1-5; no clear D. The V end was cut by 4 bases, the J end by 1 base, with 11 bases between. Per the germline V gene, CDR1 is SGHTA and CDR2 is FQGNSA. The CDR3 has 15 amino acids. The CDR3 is CASSSVGGSNQPQHF. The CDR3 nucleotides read TGTGCCAGCAGCTCCGTCGGCGGGAGCAATCAGCCCCAGCATTTT.

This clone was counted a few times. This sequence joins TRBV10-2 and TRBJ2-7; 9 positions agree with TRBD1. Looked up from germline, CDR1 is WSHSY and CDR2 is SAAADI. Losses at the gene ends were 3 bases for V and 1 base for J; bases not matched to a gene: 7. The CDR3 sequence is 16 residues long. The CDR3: CASSDPGQGVSYEQYF. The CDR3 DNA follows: TGCGCCAGCAGTGATCCGGGACAGGGTGTGTCCTACGAGCAGTACTTC.

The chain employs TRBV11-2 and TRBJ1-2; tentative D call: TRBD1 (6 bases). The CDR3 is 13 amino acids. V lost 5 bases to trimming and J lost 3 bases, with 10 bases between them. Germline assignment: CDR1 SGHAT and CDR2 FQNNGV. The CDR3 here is CASSVGADYGYTF. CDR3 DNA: TGTGCCAGCAGCGTGGGGGCGGACTATGGCTACACCTTC.

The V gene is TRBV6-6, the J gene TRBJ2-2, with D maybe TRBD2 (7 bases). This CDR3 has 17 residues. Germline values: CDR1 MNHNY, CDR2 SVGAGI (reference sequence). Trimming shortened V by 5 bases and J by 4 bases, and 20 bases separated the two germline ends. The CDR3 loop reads CASSPPWGGRVTGELFF. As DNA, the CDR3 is TGTGCCAGCAGTCCCCCCTGGGGGGGGCGGGTCACCGGGGAGCTGTTTTTT.

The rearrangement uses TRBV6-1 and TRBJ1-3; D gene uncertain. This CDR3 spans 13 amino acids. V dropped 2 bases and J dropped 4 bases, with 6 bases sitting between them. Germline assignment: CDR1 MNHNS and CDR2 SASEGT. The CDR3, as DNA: TGTGCCAGCAGTGAATTAAGCGGAAACACCATATATTTT. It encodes CASSELSGNTIYF.

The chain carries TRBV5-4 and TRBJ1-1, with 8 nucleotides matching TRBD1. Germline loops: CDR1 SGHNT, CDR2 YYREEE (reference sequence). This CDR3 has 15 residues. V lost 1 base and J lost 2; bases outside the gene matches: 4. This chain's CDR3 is CASSLPGQANTEAFF. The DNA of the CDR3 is TGTGCCAGCAGCTTGCCGGGACAGGCTAACACTGAAGCTTTCTTT.

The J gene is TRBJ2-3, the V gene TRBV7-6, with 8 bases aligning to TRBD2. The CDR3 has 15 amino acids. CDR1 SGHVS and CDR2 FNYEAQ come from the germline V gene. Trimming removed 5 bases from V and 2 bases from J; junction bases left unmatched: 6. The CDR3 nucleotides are TGTGCCAGCAGCGCAGCGGGGGCCCTCACAGATACGCAGTATTTT. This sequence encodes CASSAAGALTDTQYF.

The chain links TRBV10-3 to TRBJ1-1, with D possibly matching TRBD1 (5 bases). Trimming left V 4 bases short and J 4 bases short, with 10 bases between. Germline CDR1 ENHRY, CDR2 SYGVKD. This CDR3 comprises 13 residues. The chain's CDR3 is CAISAGSGTEAFF. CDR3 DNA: TGTGCCATCAGTGCAGGGTCAGGCACTGAAGCTTTCTTT.

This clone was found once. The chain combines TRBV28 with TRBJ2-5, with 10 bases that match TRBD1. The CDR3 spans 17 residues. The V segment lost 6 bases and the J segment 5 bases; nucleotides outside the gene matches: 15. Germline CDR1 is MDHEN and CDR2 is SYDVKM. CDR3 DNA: TGTGCCAGCAGCCCATCCCCGGGACAGGGGATTTCGGAGACCCAGTACTTC. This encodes CASSPSPGQGISETQYF.

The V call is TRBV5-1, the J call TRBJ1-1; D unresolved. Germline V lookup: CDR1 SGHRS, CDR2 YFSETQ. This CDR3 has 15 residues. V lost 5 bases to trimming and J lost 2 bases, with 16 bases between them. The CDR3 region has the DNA TGCGCCAGCAGGACGGAGGTTATTCCCAACACTGAAGCTTTCTTT. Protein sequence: CASRTEVIPNTEAFF.

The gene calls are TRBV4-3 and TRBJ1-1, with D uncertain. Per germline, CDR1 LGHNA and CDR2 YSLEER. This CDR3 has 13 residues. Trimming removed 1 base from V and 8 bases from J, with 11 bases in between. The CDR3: CASSQGLGREAFF. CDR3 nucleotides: TGCGCCAGCAGCCAAGGGCTGGGGAGGGAAGCTTTCTTT.

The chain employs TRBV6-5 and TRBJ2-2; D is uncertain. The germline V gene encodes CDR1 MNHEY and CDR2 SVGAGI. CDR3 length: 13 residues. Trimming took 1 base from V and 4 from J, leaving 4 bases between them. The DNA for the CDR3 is TGTGCCAGCAGTTACTACACCACCGGGGAGCTGTTTTTT. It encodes CASSYYTTGELFF.

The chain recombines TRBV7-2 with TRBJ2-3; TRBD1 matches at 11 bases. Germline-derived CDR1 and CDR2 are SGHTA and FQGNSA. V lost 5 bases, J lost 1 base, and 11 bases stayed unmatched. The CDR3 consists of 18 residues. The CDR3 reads CASSPRDRGSWGTDTQYF. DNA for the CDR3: TGTGCCAGCAGCCCCCGGGACAGGGGGAGTTGGGGCACAGATACGCAGTATTTT.

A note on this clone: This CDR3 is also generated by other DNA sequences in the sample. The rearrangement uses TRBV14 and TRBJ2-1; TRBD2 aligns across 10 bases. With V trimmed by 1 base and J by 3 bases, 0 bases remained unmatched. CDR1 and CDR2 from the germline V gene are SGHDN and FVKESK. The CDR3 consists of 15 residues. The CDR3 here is CASSQVAGGYNEQFF. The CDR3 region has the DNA TGTGCCAGCAGCCAAGTAGCGGGGGGCTACAATGAGCAGTTCTTC.

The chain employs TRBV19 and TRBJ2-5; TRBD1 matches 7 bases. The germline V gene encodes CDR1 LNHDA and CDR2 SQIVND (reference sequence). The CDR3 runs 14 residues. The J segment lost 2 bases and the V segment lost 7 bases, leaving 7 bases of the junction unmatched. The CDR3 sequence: CASTQTGLQETQYF. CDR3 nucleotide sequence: TGTGCCAGTACTCAGACAGGGCTTCAAGAGACCCAGTACTTC.

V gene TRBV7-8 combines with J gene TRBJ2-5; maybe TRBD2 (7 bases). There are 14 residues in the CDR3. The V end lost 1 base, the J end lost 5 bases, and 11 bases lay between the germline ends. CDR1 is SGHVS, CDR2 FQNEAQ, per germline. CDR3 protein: CASSLDGGAETQYF. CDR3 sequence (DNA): TGTGCCAGCAGCTTAGATGGGGGGGCGGAGACCCAGTACTTC.